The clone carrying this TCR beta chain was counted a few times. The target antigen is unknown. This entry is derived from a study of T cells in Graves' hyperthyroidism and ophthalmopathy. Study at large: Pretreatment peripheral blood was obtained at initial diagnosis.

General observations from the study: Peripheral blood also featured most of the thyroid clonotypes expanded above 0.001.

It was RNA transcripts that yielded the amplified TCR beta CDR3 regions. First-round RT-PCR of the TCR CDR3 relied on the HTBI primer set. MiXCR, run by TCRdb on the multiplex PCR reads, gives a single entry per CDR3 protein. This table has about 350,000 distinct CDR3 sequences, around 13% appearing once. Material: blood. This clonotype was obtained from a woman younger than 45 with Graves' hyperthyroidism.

This CDR3 reads CASSLTGEGTDTQYF. Written as DNA, the CDR3 is TGTGCCAGCAGCTTGACAGGGGAGGGGACAGATACGCAGTATTTT. The chain recombines TRBV5-6 with TRBJ2-3, with D tentatively TRBD1 or TRBD2 (7 bases each). This CDR3 region has 15 residues. The germline V gene encodes CDR1 SGHDT and CDR2 YYEEEE. V lost 1 base and J lost 3, with 12 bases in between.